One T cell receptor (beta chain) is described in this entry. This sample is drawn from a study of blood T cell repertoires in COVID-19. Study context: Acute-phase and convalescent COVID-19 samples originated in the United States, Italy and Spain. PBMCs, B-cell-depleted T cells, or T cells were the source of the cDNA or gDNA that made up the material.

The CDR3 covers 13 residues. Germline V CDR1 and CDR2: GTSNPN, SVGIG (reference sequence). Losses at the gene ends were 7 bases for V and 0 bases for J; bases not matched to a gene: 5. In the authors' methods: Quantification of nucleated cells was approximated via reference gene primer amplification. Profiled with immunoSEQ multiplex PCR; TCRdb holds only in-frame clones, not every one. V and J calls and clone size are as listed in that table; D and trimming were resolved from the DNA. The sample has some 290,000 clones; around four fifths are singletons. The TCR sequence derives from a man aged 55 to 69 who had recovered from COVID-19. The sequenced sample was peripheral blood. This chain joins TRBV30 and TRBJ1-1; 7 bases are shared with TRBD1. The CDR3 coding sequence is TGTGCCTCGAAGGGACAGCTGAACACTGAAGCTTTCTTT. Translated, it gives CASKGQLNTEAFF.